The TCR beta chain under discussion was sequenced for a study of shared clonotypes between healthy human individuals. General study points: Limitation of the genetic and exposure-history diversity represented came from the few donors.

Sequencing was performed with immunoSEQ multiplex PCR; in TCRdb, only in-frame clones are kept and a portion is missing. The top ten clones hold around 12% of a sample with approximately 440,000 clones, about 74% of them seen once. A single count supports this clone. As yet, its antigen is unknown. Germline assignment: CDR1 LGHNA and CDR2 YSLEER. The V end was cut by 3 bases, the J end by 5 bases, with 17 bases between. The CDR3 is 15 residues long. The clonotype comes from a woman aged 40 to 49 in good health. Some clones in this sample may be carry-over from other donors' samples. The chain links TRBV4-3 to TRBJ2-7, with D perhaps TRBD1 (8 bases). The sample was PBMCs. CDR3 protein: CASSQGGGQENEQYF. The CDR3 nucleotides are TGCGCCAGCAGCCAGGGAGGGGGACAGGAAAACGAGCAGTACTTC.